These 5 T cell receptor beta chains were sequenced from one sample in a study of blood T cell repertoires in COVID-19. Here immunoSEQ multiplex PCR was the method, and the copy in TCRdb shows in-frame clones only, minus some. Altogether 330,000 or so clones are present, roughly 90% being singletons, with the ten largest covering 3% to 4%. The sequencing sample was made of peripheral blood. The receptors originated from a woman aged 55-70 years with COVID-19, enrolled during active disease.

The chain combines TRBV3-1 (or the pseudogene TRBV3-2) with TRBJ2-3; 7 nucleotides line up with TRBD2. V was clipped by 2 bases and J by 0 bases; unmatched bases: 8. The CDR3 has 17 amino acids. Germline V gene data show CDR1 as LGHDT and CDR2 as YNNKEL (reference sequence). CDR3 sequence (DNA): TGTGCCAGCAGCCAATATGGACTAGGCGTTAGCACAGATACGCAGTATTTT. Its protein is CASSQYGLGVSTDTQYF.

J is TRBJ1-1 and V is TRBV18, with unresolved D. Per germline, CDR1 KGHSH and CDR2 LQKENI. The CDR3 consists of 12 residues. Trimming stripped 4 bases from V and 1 base from J, with 4 bases between. CDR3 nucleotides: TGTGCCAGCTCACGAGGGAACACTGAAGCTTTCTTT. Translating it yields CASSRGNTEAFF.

V gene TRBV19 combines with J gene TRBJ1-6, with 7 positions matching TRBD1. V lost 9 bases to trimming and J lost 8 bases; unmatched junction nucleotides: 7. From germline, CDR1 is LNHDA and CDR2 SQIVND (reference sequence). The CDR3 is made up of 13 amino acids. This chain's CDR3 is CASTGQLYSPLHF. The DNA of the CDR3 is TGTGCCAGCACGGGACAGCTCTATTCACCCCTCCACTTT.

The chain uses TRBV6-4 and TRBJ1-4, with 7 bases matching TRBD1. This CDR3 has 15 residues. Trimming took 5 bases from V and 7 from J; bases not matched to a gene: 10. CDR1 and CDR2 (germline): MRHNA, SNTAGT. In DNA form, the CDR3 reads TGTGCCAGCAGTTATCAGGGGGAGGAAGGTGAAAAACTGTTTTTT. Translating gives CASSYQGEEGEKLFF.

The chain employs TRBV7-8 and TRBJ1-2; 8 bases match TRBD1. The CDR3 consists of 13 residues. CDR1 and CDR2 from the germline V gene are SGHVS and FQNEAQ. J gave up 8 bases and V 4 bases, and 6 bases lay outside the gene matches. This chain's CDR3 is CASSSGQGRGYTF. The CDR3 bases are TGTGCCAGCAGCTCTGGACAGGGACGAGGCTACACCTTC.